This T cell receptor (beta chain) is drawn from a study of shared clonotypes between healthy human individuals. Study-wide findings and caveats: Rarefaction exposed incomplete sorted-subset sequencing despite large depth. When compared with the clonotypes that were shared by all four sorted-subset donors, the non-shared clonotypes turned out to have lower generation probabilities.

It was across several immunoSEQ plates that each subset's genomic DNA was evenly split. The assay was immunoSEQ multiplex PCR, and TCRdb's table has in-frame clones only and misses some. The table lists roughly 2,000,000 clones, 93% of them singletons. As defined, naive CD8 cells were CD45RO-negative and positively selected for CCR7, with terminally differentiated effector memory CD45RA+ cells excluded. Concerning this clone itself: What it binds is unknown.

This CDR3 has 19 amino acids. V gave up 3 bases and J gave up 3 bases, with 24 bases separating them. Germline CDR1 and CDR2: LNHDA and SQIVND (reference sequence). The V gene is TRBV19, the J gene TRBJ1-5, with no clear D. The source material was naive CD8+ T cells from PBMCs. The source of this sequence is a young man in good health. Some clones in this sample may be carry-over from other donors' samples. The CDR3 is CASSISVAGLLQLNQPQHF. DNA of the CDR3: TGTGCCAGTAGTATTTCGGTCGCCGGGTTATTACAGCTCAATCAGCCCCAGCATTTT. Full variable domain (missing parts from reference TRBV19 and TRBJ1-5): DGGITQSPKYLFRKEGQNVTLSCEQNLNHDAMYWYRQDPGQGLRLIYYSQIVNDFQKGDIAEGYSVSREKKESFPLTVTSAQKNPTAFYLCASSISVAGLLQLNQPQHFGDGTRLSIL.